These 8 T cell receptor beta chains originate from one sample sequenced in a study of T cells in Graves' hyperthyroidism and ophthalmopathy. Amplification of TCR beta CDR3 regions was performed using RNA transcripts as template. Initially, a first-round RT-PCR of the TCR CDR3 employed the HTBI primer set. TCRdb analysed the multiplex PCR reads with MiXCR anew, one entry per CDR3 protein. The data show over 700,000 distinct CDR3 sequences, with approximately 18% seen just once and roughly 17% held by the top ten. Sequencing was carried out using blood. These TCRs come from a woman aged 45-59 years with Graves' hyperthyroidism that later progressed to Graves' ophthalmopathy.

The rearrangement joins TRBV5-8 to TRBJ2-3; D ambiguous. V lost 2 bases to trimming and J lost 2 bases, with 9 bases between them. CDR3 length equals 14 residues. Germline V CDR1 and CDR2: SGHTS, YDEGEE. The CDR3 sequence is CASSLLPYTDTQYF. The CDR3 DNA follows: TGTGCCAGCAGCTTATTACCATACACAGATACGCAGTATTTT.

The CDR3 DNA reads as TGTGCCAGCAGTTACCGCCAACAGGGGTGGGGGGGGGAGCTGTTTTTT. As protein: CASSYRQQGWGGELFF. This sequence joins TRBV6-5 and TRBJ2-2, with 7 bases lining up with TRBD1. This CDR3 is 16 amino acids long. J was trimmed by 8 bases and V by 2 bases; bases with no gene match: 11. Per the germline V gene, CDR1 is MNHEY and CDR2 is SVGAGI.

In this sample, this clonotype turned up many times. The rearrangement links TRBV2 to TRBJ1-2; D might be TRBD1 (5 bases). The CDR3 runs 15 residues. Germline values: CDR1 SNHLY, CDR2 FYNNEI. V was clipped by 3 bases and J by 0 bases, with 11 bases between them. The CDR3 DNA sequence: TGTGCCAGCAGTGACAGGGTTGGTGCTAACTATGGCTACACCTTC. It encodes CASSDRVGANYGYTF.

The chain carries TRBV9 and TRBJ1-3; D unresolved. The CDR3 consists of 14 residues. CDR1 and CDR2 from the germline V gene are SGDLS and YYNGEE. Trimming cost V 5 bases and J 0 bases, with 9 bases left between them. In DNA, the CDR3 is TGTGCCAGCAGTGCCGGACTCTCTGGAAACACCATATATTTT. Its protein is CASSAGLSGNTIYF.

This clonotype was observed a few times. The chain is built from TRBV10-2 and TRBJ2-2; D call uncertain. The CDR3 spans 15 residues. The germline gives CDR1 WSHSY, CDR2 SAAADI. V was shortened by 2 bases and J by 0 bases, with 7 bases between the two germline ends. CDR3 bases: TGCGCCAGCAGTGAGACGACATCGAACACCGGGGAGCTGTTTTTT. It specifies CASSETTSNTGELFF.

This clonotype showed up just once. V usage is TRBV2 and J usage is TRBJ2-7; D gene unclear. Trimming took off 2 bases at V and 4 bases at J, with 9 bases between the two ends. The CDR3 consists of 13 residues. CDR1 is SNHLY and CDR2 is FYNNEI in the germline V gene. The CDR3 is CASSEWVEYEQYF. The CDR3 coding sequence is TGTGCCAGCAGTGAATGGGTTGAATACGAGCAGTACTTC.

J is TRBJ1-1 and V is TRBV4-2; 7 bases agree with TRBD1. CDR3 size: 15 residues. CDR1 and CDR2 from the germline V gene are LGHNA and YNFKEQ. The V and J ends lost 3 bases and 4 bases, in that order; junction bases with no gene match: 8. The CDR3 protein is CASSHEKDRATEAFF. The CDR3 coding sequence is TGTGCCAGCAGCCATGAAAAAGACAGGGCCACTGAAGCTTTCTTT.

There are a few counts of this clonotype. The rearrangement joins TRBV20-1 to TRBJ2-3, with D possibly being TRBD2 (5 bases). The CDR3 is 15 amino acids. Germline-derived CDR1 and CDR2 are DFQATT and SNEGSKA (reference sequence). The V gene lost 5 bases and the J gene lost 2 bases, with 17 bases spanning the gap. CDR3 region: CSAPPPGFHTDTQYF. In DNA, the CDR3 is TGCAGTGCTCCCCCGCCGGGGTTCCACACAGATACGCAGTATTTT.